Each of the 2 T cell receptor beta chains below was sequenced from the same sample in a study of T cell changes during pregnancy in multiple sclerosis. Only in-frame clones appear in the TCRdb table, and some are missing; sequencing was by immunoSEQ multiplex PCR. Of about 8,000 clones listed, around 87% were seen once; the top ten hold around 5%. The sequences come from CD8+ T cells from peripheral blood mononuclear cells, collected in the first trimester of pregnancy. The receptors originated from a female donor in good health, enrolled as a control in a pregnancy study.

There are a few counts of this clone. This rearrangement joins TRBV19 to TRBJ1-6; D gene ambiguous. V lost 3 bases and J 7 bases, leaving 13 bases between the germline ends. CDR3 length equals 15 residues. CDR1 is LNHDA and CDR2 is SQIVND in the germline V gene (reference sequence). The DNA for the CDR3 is TGTGCCAGTAGTATGGGCAGCAACCTAAATTCACCCCTCCACTTT. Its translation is CASSMGSNLNSPLHF.

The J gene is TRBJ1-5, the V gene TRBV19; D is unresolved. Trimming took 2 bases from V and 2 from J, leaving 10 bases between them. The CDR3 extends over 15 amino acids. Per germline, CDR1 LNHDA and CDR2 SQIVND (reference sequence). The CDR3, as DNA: TGTGCCAGTAGTATAACACCCATGGGCAATCAGCCCCAGCATTTT. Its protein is CASSITPMGNQPQHF.